This T cell receptor (beta chain) was sequenced during a study of T cell responses to AZD1222 COVID-19 vaccine. Study details: Second-dose groups at about 4 or about 12 weeks were pooled.

TCRdb keeps only in-frame clones here, not all; method: immunoSEQ multiplex PCR. The profile shows roughly 160,000 clones, around 92% of them singletons. Notes on this clone: No antigen is known for it.

Points from the study as a whole: Only 5 or 6 individuals given AZD1222 were seropositive at baseline. The donor group comprised mostly white British people and more females; the analysis possibly underestimated clonal diversity.

Trimming at V came to 2 bases and at J to 7 bases, leaving 6 bases not matched to a gene. The CDR3 contains 14 residues. Germline CDR1 GTSNPN, CDR2 SVGIG (reference sequence). This rearrangement joins TRBV30 to TRBJ1-5; 9 bases agree with TRBD1. This sample comprised peripheral blood, obtained on day 0 of AZD1222 vaccination. The sequence came from an adult in good health. The CDR3: CAWSFGQGRQPQHF. CDR3 nucleotides: TGTGCCTGGAGTTTTGGACAGGGGCGCCAGCCCCAGCATTTT.